The 22 T cell receptor beta chains listed next were all sequenced from one sample in a study of blood T cells in healthy people across ages (dated by TCRdb to between 2015 and 2016). The method was 5' RACE. Data came from an Illumina HiSeq 2500. A second PCR of about 6 to 12 cycles was performed with a sample-barcoded 5' primer and a J-beta primer mix. TCRdb trimmed public reads at Q25 via fastp, called clones via MiXCR and kept in-frame beta chains. Every distinct CDR3 protein forms one entry, paired with its most common genes and DNA. This sample has 750,000 to 1,000,000 distinct CDR3 sequences in its table, and approximately 32% of those were observed once. Of the sample, roughly a tenth is held by the ten largest clones. The same specimen was also included in a second study, on T cells of mothers and their children.

The sequencing input was blood. Source of these receptors: a woman between 35 and 50 years old in good health.

This clonotype was recorded at least ten times. V gene TRBV7-2 combines with J gene TRBJ1-2, with D maybe TRBD1 (6 bases). The CDR3 length is 15 residues. CDR1 is SGHTA, CDR2 FQGNSA, per germline. V was trimmed by 7 bases and J by 1 base, leaving 16 bases between them. The CDR3 DNA is TGTGCCAGCACCCCTTCCGGGACAAATAACTATGGCTACACCTTC. Encoded protein: CASTPSGTNNYGYTF.

This chain uses TRBV15 with TRBJ2-1; the D is unclear. Germline V gene data show CDR1 as LNHNV and CDR2 as YYDKDF (reference sequence). V gave up 4 bases and J gave up 12 bases, with 19 bases separating them. The CDR3 extends over 14 amino acids. The CDR3: CATSMADGPDGQFF. The CDR3 DNA follows: TGTGCCACCAGCATGGCCGACGGGCCCGATGGGCAGTTCTTC.

V is TRBV5-5 and J is TRBJ1-1; no definite D call. V lost 5 bases to trimming and J lost 5 bases, with 16 bases between them. This CDR3 has 14 residues. The germline V gene has CDR1 SGHKS and CDR2 YYEKEE (reference sequence). The CDR3 bases are TGTGCCAGCAGAGGCGGGTTGGTGGGAACTGAAGCTTTCTTT. It yields the protein CASRGGLVGTEAFF.

The genes are TRBV28 and TRBJ1-2, with 8 bases that match TRBD1. The germline gives CDR1 MDHEN, CDR2 SYDVKM. With V trimmed by 4 bases and J by 5 bases, 12 bases remained unmatched. The CDR3 runs 16 residues. CDR3 sequence (DNA): TGTGCCAGCAGTTCTAGACAGGGGCCCAATTTGTATGGCTACACCTTC. Translating it yields CASSSRQGPNLYGYTF.

The chain couples TRBV7-2 to TRBJ2-5; 9 positions match TRBD1. The CDR3 runs 16 residues. Per the germline V gene, CDR1 is SGHTA and CDR2 is FQGNSA. The J segment lost 11 bases and the V segment lost 5 bases, leaving 18 bases of the junction unmatched. The CDR3 DNA is TGTGCCAGCAGCCCCCAGGGGACAGGGCGTTACAATGAGCAGTACTTC. Residues: CASSPQGTGRYNEQYF.

Many counts were recorded for this clonotype. The rearrangement uses TRBV6-2 or TRBV6-3 and TRBJ2-7, with 9 bases fitting TRBD1. The J segment lost 1 base and the V segment lost 5 bases, leaving 9 bases of the junction unmatched. The germline V gene has CDR1 MNHEY and CDR2 SVGEGT. The CDR3 extends over 16 amino acids. The CDR3 region has the DNA TGTGCCAGCAGTCGAGGACAGGGGCACGTGTCCTACGAGCAGTACTTC. Translating it yields CASSRGQGHVSYEQYF.

The chain is built from TRBV9 and TRBJ2-2; TRBD1 aligns across 7 bases. The ends lost 2 bases at V and 2 bases at J; junction bases unmatched: 6. CDR1 and CDR2 (germline): SGDLS, YYNGEE. The CDR3 extends over 16 amino acids. The DNA for the CDR3 is TGTGCCAGCAGCGTGACCGGGACAGTAAACACCGGGGAGCTGTTTTTT. It codes for CASSVTGTVNTGELFF.

There are many counts of this clonotype. The chain uses TRBV29-1 and TRBJ2-7; no firm D call. The CDR3 length is 12 residues. Germline CDR1 is SQVTM and CDR2 is ANQGSEA. V was trimmed by 1 base and J by 1 base, leaving 5 bases between them. Here the CDR3 reads CSVEASSYEQYF. DNA of the CDR3: TGCAGCGTTGAAGCGAGTTCCTACGAGCAGTACTTC.

The rearrangement joins TRBV6-1 to TRBJ2-5; 13 bases fit TRBD2. CDR1 is MNHNS and CDR2 is SASEGT in the germline V gene. CDR3 length: 15 residues. The V and J ends lost 3 bases and 5 bases, in that order; junction bases with no gene match: 3. The CDR3, as DNA: TGTGCCAGCAGTGAGACTAGCGGGGGGAGCGAGACCCAGTACTTC. Amino acid sequence: CASSETSGGSETQYF.

This chain connects TRBV7-9 to TRBJ1-6, with D possibly matching TRBD1 (5 bases). The CDR3 contains 14 residues. Trimming shortened V by 4 bases and J by 9 bases, and 13 bases separated the two germline ends. CDR1 SEHNR and CDR2 FQNEAQ come from the germline V gene (reference sequence). CDR3 DNA: TGTGCCAGCAGCTCCACAGGCGCGGGTTCACCCCTCCACTTT. Its translation: CASSSTGAGSPLHF.

This clonotype was detected ten times or more. The genes are TRBV7-9 and TRBJ2-3; perhaps TRBD2 as D (6 bases). Per germline, CDR1 SEHNR and CDR2 FQNEAQ (reference sequence). V was clipped by 5 bases and J by 3 bases, with 18 bases between them. There are 16 residues in the CDR3. CDR3 in amino acids: CASSPRDLRGTDTQYF. In nucleotides, the CDR3 is TGTGCCAGCAGCCCCCGGGACTTGCGGGGAACAGATACGCAGTATTTT.

The chain combines TRBV15 with TRBJ2-1; TRBD2 is a possible D gene (6 bases). V lost 0 bases and J 10 bases, leaving 19 bases between the germline ends. The CDR3 sequence is 16 residues long. Germline CDR1 LNHNV, CDR2 YYDKDF (reference sequence). The CDR3 here is CATSREGLAAPSEQFF. The CDR3 DNA reads as TGTGCCACCAGCAGAGAGGGATTAGCGGCACCATCGGAGCAGTTCTTC. The full variable domain, with the rest looked up from reference TRBV15 and TRBJ2-1, is DAMVIQNPRYQVTQFGKPVTLSCSQTLNHNVMYWYQQKSSQAPKLLFHYYDKDFNNEADTPDNFQSRRPNTSFCFLDIRSPGLGDTAMYLCATSREGLAAPSEQFFGPGTRLTVL.

This clonotype showed up many times. The V and J genes are TRBV28 and TRBJ2-7, with TRBD1 matching 8 bases. The CDR3 extends over 16 amino acids. In germline, CDR1 is MDHEN, CDR2 SYDVKM. V trimming: 7 bases; J trimming: 1 base; junction bases outside the gene matches: 12. The CDR3 DNA is TGTGCCAGCATTGCTAGACAGGGGAGATCTTCCTACGAGCAGTACTTC. Amino acids: CASIARQGRSSYEQYF.

Worth noting for this clonotype: A read error may be the cause here, since a much bigger clone is one base away. The rearrangement joins TRBV7-9 to TRBJ2-5; TRBD1 agrees at 8 bases. This CDR3 has 13 amino acids. Germline V lookup: CDR1 SEHNR, CDR2 FQNEAQ (reference sequence). CDR3 sequence reads: CTIDRGLRETQYF. In DNA, the CDR3 is TGTACCATCGACAGGGGTTTGAGGGAGACCCAGTACTTC.

V gene TRBV30 combines with J gene TRBJ2-7, with D perhaps matching TRBD2 (7 bases). V gave up 4 bases and J gave up 6 bases, with 16 bases separating them. The germline gives CDR1 GTSNPN, CDR2 SVGIG (reference sequence). This CDR3 has 13 amino acids. CDR3 sequence (DNA): TGTGCCTGGAATTTCGGGGGGCGCAGCGAGCAGTACTTC. This gives the protein CAWNFGGRSEQYF.

In this sample, this clonotype turned up many times. The DNA for the CDR3 is TGTGCCAGCAGCTCGGCCAGGGCCCCCACAGATACGCAGTATTTT. Amino acids: CASSSARAPTDTQYF. The chain recombines TRBV12-3 or TRBV12-4 with TRBJ2-3, with a possible D match to TRBD1 (5 bases). V was shortened by 6 bases and J by 2 bases, with 15 bases between the two germline ends. CDR3 length: 15 amino acids.

This clonotype was observed a handful of times. CDR3 region: CAIRGPDSSDEQYF. The DNA of the CDR3 is TGTGCCATCAGGGGCCCTGACAGTTCCGACGAGCAGTACTTC. The chain combines TRBV10-3 with TRBJ2-7; the D gene is possibly TRBD1 (5 bases). This CDR3 region has 14 residues. V lost 6 bases and J lost 5, with 17 bases in between. Germline CDR1 reads ENHRY; CDR2 reads SYGVKD.

This clonotype was observed a few times. The chain has TRBV19 and TRBJ2-1, with TRBD2 matching over 8 bases. Germline V CDR1 and CDR2: LNHDA, SQIVND (reference sequence). Trimming at V came to 4 bases and at J to 6 bases, leaving 8 bases not matched to a gene. The length of the CDR3 is 15 residues. The CDR3 region has the DNA TGTGCCAGTAGTACCCGCGGGGGGTACGGCAATGAGCAGTTCTTC. Its translation: CASSTRGGYGNEQFF. Together with reference TRBV19 and TRBJ2-1, the CDR3 gives the full variable domain: DGGITQSPKYLFRKEGQNVTLSCEQNLNHDAMYWYRQDPGQGLRLIYYSQIVNDFQKGDIAEGYSVSREKKESFPLTVTSAQKNPTAFYLCASSTRGGYGNEQFFGPGTRLTVL.

V usage is TRBV20-1 and J usage is TRBJ2-1; 8 nucleotides line up with TRBD1. V dropped 6 bases and J dropped 10; count of bases not matched to a gene: 5. The CDR3 is made up of 11 amino acids. Germline values: CDR1 DFQATT, CDR2 SNEGSKA (reference sequence). The CDR3 protein is CSASTGGEQFF. The CDR3 DNA reads TGCAGTGCCTCCACAGGGGGAGAGCAGTTCTTC.

In DNA, the CDR3 is TGTGCCAGCAGTTTGTCCCATCGCAATGAGCAGTTCTTC. Its protein is CASSLSHRNEQFF. The chain is built from TRBV28 and TRBJ2-1; D is uncertain. V lost 3 bases to trimming and J lost 6 bases, with 9 bases between them. Germline V lookup: CDR1 MDHEN, CDR2 SYDVKM. CDR3 length: 13 amino acids.

V usage is TRBV6-5 and J usage is TRBJ1-1, with 8 bases fitting TRBD1. The CDR3 totals 17 residues. The V segment lost 2 bases and the J segment 2 bases; nucleotides outside the gene matches: 10. The germline gives CDR1 MNHEY, CDR2 SVGAGI. The CDR3 DNA reads as TGTGCCAGCAGTTACAGGCGGACAGGGTCGACAAACACTGAAGCTTTCTTT. Protein product: CASSYRRTGSTNTEAFF.

V usage is TRBV7-6 and J usage is TRBJ1-1; D perhaps matches TRBD1 (6 bases). The ends were cut back, 5 bases at V and 4 bases at J, with 17 bases in the middle. This CDR3 spans 15 amino acids. Germline loops: CDR1 SGHVS, CDR2 FNYEAQ. CDR3 nucleotide sequence: TGTGCCAGCAGCACCTACAGGGCGGAGATCACTGAAGCTTTCTTT. Translating gives CASSTYRAEITEAFF.